The text below deals with one T cell receptor (beta chain). Its antigen remains unidentified. The V gene's germline CDR1 is SGHAT and CDR2 FQNNGV. The CDR3 length is 15 residues. With 5 bases removed from V and 7 bases from J, the gap between germline ends came to 18 bases. The repertoire was sequenced with immunoSEQ multiplex PCR; TCRdb's copy has only in-frame clones and lacks some. The table has about 140,000 clones, 75% to 90% seen once. The sample is drawn from a study of radiation and T cells in renal cell carcinoma. As to time point: blood 4 weeks post-SBRT, at nephrectomy. Described treatment: 15 Gy SBRT to primary tumor, nephrectomy 4 weeks later. Study observations and caveats: From baseline, blood top tumor clonotypes peaked at 2 weeks post-radiation.

The V gene is TRBV11-2, the J gene TRBJ1-5, with D possibly being TRBD1 (5 bases). The receptor's source is a woman aged 45-60 years with renal cell carcinoma. The specimen was blood, collected from a patient whose treatment included radiotherapy and nephrectomy. The CDR3 region is CASSLRGVPGQPQHF. CDR3 nucleotides: TGTGCCAGCAGCCTCCGAGGGGTCCCGGGGCAGCCCCAGCATTTT.